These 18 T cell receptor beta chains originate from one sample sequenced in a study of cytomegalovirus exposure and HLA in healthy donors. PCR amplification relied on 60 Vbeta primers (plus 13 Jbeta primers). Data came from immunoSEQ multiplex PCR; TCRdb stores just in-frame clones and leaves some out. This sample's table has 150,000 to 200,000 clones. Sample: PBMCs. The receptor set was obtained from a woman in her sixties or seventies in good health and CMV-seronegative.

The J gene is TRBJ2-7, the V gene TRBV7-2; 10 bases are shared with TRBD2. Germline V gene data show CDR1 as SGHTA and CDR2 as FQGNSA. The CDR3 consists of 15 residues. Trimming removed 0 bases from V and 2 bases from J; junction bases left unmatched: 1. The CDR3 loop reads CASSLALAGAYEQYF. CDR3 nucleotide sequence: TGTGCCAGCAGCTTAGCTCTAGCGGGAGCCTACGAGCAGTACTTC.

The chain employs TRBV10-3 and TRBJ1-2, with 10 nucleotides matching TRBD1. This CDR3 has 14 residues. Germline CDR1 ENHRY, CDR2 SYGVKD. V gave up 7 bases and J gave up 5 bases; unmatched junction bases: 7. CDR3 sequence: CAINGDRGGYGYTF. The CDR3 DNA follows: TGTGCCATCAACGGGGACAGGGGAGGGTATGGCTACACCTTC.

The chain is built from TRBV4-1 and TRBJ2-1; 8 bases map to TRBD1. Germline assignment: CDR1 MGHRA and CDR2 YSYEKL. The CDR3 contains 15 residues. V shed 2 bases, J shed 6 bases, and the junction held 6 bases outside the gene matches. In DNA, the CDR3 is TGCGCCAGCAGCCAAAGAAGCCAGGGGGCCAATGAGCAGTTCTTC. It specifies CASSQRSQGANEQFF.

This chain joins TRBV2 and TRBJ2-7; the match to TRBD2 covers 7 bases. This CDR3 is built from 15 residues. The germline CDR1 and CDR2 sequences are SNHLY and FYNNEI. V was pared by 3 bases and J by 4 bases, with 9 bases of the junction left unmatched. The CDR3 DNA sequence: TGTGCCAGCAGTGACGGCGGGAGAAAGGGTTACGAGCAGTACTTC. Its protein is CASSDGGRKGYEQYF.

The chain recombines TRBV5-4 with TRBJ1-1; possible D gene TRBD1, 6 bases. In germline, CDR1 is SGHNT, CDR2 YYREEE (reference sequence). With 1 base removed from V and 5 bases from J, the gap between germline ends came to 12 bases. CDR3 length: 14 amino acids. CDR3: CASSLTGRRTEAFF. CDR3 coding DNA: TGTGCCAGCAGCTTGACAGGGCGTCGGACTGAAGCTTTCTTT.

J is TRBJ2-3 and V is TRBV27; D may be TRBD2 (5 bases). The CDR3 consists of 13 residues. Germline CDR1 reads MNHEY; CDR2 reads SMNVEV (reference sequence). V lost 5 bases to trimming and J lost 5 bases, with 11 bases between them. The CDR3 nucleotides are TGTGCCAGCAGTCCCGCGGCGGGAGATACGCAGTATTTT. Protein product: CASSPAAGDTQYF.

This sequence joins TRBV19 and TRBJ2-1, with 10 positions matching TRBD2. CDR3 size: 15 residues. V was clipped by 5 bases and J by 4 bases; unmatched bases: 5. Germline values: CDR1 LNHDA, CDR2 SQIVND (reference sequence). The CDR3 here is CASSHPGLAYNEQFF. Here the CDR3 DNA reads TGTGCCAGTAGTCATCCGGGACTAGCGTACAATGAGCAGTTCTTC.

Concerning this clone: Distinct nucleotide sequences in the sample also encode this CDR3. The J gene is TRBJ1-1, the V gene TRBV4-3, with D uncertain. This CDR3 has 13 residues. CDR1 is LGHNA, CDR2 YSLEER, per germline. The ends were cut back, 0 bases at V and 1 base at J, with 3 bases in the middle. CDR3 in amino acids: CASSQDRNTEAFF. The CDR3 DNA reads TGCGCCAGCAGCCAAGACAGGAACACTGAAGCTTTCTTT.

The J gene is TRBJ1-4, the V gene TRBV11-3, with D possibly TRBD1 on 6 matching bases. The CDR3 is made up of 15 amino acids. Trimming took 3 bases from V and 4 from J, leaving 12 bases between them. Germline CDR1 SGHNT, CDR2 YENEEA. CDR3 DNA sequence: TGTGCCAGCAGCTTTTCAGGGGCGGTTAATGAAAAACTGTTTTTT. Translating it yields CASSFSGAVNEKLFF. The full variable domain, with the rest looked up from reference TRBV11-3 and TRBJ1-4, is EAGVVQSPRYKIIEKKQPVAFWCNPISGHNTLYWYLQNLGQGPELLIRYENEEAVDDSQLPKDRFSAERLKGVDSTLKIQPAELGDSAVYLCASSFSGAVNEKLFFGSGTQLSVL.

For the CDR3, the DNA is TGTGCCATCGGGGCCTCCCAAGGTGAAAAACTGTTTTTT. Translated: CAIGASQGEKLFF. The chain employs TRBV10-3 and TRBJ1-4; the D gene is possibly TRBD1 (5 bases). This CDR3 spans 13 amino acids. Germline-derived CDR1 and CDR2 are ENHRY and SYGVKD. V lost 8 bases and J lost 7, with 14 bases in between.

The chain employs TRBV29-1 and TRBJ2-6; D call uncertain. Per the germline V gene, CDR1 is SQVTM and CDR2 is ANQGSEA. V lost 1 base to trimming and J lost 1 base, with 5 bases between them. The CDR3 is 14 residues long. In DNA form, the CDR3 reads TGCAGCGTTGAAGGGGCATCTGGGGCCAACGTCCTGACTTTC. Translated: CSVEGASGANVLTF.

As DNA, the CDR3 is TGTGCCAGCTCACCAGACAGGTTCGGCTATGGCTACACCTTC. Its protein product is CASSPDRFGYGYTF. V usage is TRBV18 and J usage is TRBJ1-2, with a possible D match to TRBD1 (6 bases). Germline-derived CDR1 and CDR2 are KGHSH and LQKENI. Trimming left V 2 bases short and J 4 bases short, with 11 bases between. This CDR3 comprises 14 residues.

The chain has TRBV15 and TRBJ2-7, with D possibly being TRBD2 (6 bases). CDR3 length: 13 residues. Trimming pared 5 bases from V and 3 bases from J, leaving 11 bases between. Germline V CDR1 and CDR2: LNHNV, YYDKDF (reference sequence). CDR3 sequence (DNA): TGTGCCACCAGCGGACGGGGAGGCTACGAGCAGTACTTC. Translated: CATSGRGGYEQYF.

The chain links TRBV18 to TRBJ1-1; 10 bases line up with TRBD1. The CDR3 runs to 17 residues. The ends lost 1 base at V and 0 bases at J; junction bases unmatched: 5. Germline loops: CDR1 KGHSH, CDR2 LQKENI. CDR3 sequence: CASSPLSGTGVNTEAFF. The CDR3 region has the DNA TGTGCCAGCTCACCACTGTCCGGGACAGGGGTGAACACTGAAGCTTTCTTT. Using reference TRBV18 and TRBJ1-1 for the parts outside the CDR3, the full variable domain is NAGVMQNPRHLVRRRGQEARLRCSPMKGHSHVYWYRQLPEEGLKFMVYLQKENIIDESGMPKERFSAEFPKEGPSILRIQQVVRGDSAAYFCASSPLSGTGVNTEAFFGQGTRLTVV.

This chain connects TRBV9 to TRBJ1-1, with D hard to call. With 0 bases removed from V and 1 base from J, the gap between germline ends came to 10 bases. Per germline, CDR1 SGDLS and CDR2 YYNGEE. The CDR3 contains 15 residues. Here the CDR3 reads CASSVVPVTNTEAFF. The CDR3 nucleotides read TGTGCCAGCAGCGTAGTACCGGTTACGAACACTGAAGCTTTCTTT.

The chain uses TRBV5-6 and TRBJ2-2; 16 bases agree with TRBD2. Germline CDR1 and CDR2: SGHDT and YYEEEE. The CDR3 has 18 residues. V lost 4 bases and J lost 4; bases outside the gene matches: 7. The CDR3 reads CASSPGTSGGVITGELFF. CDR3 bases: TGTGCCAGCAGCCCAGGGACTAGCGGGGGGGTGATCACCGGGGAGCTGTTTTTT.

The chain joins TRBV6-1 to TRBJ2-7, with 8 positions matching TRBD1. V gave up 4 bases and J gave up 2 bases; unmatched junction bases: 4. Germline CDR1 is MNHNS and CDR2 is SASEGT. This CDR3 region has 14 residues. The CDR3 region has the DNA TGTGCCAGCAGTGTAGGGACAGGTACCTACGAGCAGTACTTC. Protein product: CASSVGTGTYEQYF.

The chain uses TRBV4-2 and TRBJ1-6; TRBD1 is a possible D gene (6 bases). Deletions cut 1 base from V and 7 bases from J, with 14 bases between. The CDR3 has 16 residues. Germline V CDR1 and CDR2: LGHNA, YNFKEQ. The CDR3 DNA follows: TGTGCCAGCAGCCAAGGCCAAGACAGGCCCAATTCACCCCTCCACTTT. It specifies CASSQGQDRPNSPLHF.